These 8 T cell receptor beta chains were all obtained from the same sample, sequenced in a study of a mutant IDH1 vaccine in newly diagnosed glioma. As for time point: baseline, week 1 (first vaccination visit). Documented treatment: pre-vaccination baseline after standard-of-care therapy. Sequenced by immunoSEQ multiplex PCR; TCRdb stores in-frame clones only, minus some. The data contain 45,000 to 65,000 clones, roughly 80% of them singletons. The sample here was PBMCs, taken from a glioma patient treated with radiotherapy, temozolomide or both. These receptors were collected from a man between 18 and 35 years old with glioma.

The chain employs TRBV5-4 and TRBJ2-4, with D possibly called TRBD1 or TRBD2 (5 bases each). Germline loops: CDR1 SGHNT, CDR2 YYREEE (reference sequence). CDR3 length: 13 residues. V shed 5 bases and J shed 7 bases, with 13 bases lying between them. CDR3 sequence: CASSPGTGNIQYF. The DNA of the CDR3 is TGTGCCAGCAGTCCCGGGACCGGGAACATTCAGTACTTC. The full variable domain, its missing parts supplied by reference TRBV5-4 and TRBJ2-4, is ETGVTQSPTHLIKTRGQQVTLRCSSQSGHNTVSWYQQALGQGPQFIFQYYREEENGRGNFPPRFSGLQFPNYSSELNVNALELDDSALYLCASSPGTGNIQYFGAGTRLSVL.

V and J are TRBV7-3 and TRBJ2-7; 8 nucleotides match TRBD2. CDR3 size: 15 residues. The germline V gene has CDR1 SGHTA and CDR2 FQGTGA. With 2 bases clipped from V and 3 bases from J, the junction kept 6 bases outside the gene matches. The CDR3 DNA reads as TGTGCCAGCAGCTTAGATGCTAGCGGGTTCTACGAGCAGTACTTC. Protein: CASSLDASGFYEQYF.

DNA of the CDR3: TGTGCCAGCAGTGACTCCGGGACAGGGAATGAAAAACTGTTTTTT. Translation: CASSDSGTGNEKLFF. The chain couples TRBV25-1 to TRBJ1-4, with 9 bases fitting TRBD1. Trimming at V came to 3 bases and at J to 5 bases, leaving 4 bases not matched to a gene. There are 15 residues in the CDR3. Germline lookup yields CDR1 MGHDK and CDR2 SYGVNS.

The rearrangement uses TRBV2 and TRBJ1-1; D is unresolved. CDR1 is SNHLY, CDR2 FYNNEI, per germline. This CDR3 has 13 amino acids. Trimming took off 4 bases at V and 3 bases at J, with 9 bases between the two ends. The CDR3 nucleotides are TGTGCCAGCAGTGTGACCGTGGACACTGAAGCTTTCTTT. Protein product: CASSVTVDTEAFF.

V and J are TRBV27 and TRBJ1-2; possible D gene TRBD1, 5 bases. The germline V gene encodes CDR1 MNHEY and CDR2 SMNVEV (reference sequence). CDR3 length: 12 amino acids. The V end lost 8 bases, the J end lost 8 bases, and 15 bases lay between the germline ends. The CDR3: CASRGTSQGYTF. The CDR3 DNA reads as TGTGCCAGCCGAGGGACGTCACAGGGCTACACCTTC.

CDR3 nucleotide sequence: TGTGCCAGCAGCCGAGGGACGATGAACACTGAAGCTTTCTTT. Translating gives CASSRGTMNTEAFF. V and J are TRBV7-2 and TRBJ1-1; TRBD1 might be the D (5 bases). Trimming removed 5 bases from V and 0 bases from J, with 10 bases in between. Per germline, CDR1 SGHTA and CDR2 FQGNSA. The length of the CDR3 is 14 residues.

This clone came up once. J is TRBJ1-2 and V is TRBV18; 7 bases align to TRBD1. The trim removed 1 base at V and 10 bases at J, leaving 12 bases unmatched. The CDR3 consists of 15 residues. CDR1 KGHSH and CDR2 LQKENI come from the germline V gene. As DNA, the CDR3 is TGTGCCAGCTCACCACAGCGCCAGGGGGAAGGGGCCTACACCTTC. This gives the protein CASSPQRQGEGAYTF.

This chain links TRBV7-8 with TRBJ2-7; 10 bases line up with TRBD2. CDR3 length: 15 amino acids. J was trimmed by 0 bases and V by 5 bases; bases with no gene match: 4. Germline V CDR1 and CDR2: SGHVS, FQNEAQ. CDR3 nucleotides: TGTGCCAGCAGCACACTAGCGGGGAGCTCCTACGAGCAGTACTTC. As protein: CASSTLAGSSYEQYF.